Following are 6 T cell receptor beta chains from one sample sequenced in a study of blood T cell repertoires in COVID-19. Using immunoSEQ multiplex PCR, the repertoire was profiled, and TCRdb retains in-frame clones only, with some absent. The table shows around 200,000 clones, with 87% occurring only once. Material for sequencing was peripheral blood. The receptors come from a middle-aged man with active or convalescent COVID-19.

This sequence joins TRBV29-1 and TRBJ1-5; 7 nucleotides agree with TRBD1. Germline lookup yields CDR1 SQVTM and CDR2 ANQGSEA. V lost 0 bases to trimming and J lost 8 bases; unmatched junction nucleotides: 1. CDR3 length equals 12 residues. CDR3 amino acids: CSVEDQGEPQHF. CDR3 DNA sequence: TGCAGCGTTGAAGATCAGGGGGAGCCCCAGCATTTT.

The chain links TRBV4-1 to TRBJ1-5; a possible D gene is TRBD1 (6 bases). The CDR3 loop spans 14 amino acids. V gave up 3 bases and J gave up 6 bases, with 12 bases separating them. Germline V CDR1 and CDR2: MGHRA, YSYEKL. In nucleotides, the CDR3 is TGCGCCAGCAGCCATACCTCGACAGGTCAGCCCCAGCATTTT. Protein: CASSHTSTGQPQHF.

This chain uses TRBV5-1 with TRBJ1-3; D is undetermined. The CDR3 has 18 residues. Trimming took off 1 base at V and 0 bases at J, with 17 bases between the two ends. From germline, CDR1 is SGHRS and CDR2 YFSETQ. CDR3 bases: TGCGCCAGCAGCTTGTCTCCGCGGCAATTTTCCTCTGGAAACACCATATATTTT. Its protein is CASSLSPRQFSSGNTIYF.

This chain links TRBV3-1 (or the pseudogene TRBV3-2) with TRBJ1-6; D uncertain. Per germline, CDR1 LGHDT and CDR2 YNNKEL (reference sequence). Trimming removed 4 bases from V and 9 bases from J, with 10 bases in between. CDR3 length: 13 residues. This CDR3 reads CASSPENLSPLHF. The CDR3 DNA is TGTGCCAGCAGCCCCGAGAATCTTTCACCCCTCCACTTT.

The rearrangement links TRBV4-1 to TRBJ2-1; D gene ambiguous. Germline CDR1 MGHRA, CDR2 YSYEKL. There are 13 residues in the CDR3. Trimming took off 0 bases at V and 12 bases at J, with 12 bases between the two ends. The CDR3 here is CASSQDVTMRQFF. In DNA form, the CDR3 reads TGCGCCAGCAGCCAAGATGTCACCATGCGGCAGTTCTTC.

CDR3 region: CASSLLGGYTF. The CDR3 bases are TGTGCCAGCAGCTTATTGGGCGGCTACACCTTC. The chain employs TRBV7-8 and TRBJ1-2; D unresolved. CDR3 length: 11 amino acids. Germline lookup yields CDR1 SGHVS and CDR2 FQNEAQ. Trimming removed 2 bases at V and 8 bases at J, with 6 bases between.